The present T cell receptor (beta chain) was sequenced within a study of tissue T cells after allogeneic stem cell transplantation. Note on this clone: Its antigen is undetermined. Gene names refer to mouse genes. The read is 1 residue too short to cover the CDR3 end, so that end is filled in from the germline J gene.

TCRdb's table, derived via immunoSEQ multiplex PCR, lists solely in-frame clones and lacks some. Of about 48,000 clones detected, around 67% appear once; the ten largest clones hold roughly 0.66%. Overall study findings and caveats: Anatomically similar tissues had similar TCR repertoires within each patient.

CDR1 is GKSSPN and CDR2 is SITVG in the germline V gene. CDR3 length: 15 amino acids. Trimming took off 0 bases at V and 0 bases at J, with 9 bases between the two ends. The receptor comes from a pool of C57BL/6 mice in good health. V and J are TRBV31 and TRBJ1-3; D ambiguous. The sample consisted of sorted cells pooled from one or two spleens. CDR3 residues: CAWSLIHSSGNTLYF. The covered CDR3 bases are TGTGCCTGGAGTCTAATCCATTCTTCTGGAAATACGCTCTAT.